The 8 T cell receptor beta chains below come from one sample, sequenced in a study of cytomegalovirus exposure and HLA in healthy donors. The PCR used 60 Vbeta and 13 Jbeta primers. The table came from immunoSEQ multiplex PCR; TCRdb's copy has only in-frame clones and leaves some out. The data hold about 130,000 clones, with roughly 15% observed a single time. The sample consisted of PBMCs. These receptors all stem from a female donor in good health and CMV-seropositive.

The gene calls are TRBV5-6 and TRBJ2-7, with a weak D call TRBD1 (5 bases). V lost 2 bases and J lost 4, with 7 bases in between. This CDR3 is 12 amino acids long. Germline V CDR1 and CDR2: SGHDT, YYEEEE. CDR3 DNA: TGTGCCAGCAGCTTTGCAGGGTACGAGCAGTACTTC. It encodes CASSFAGYEQYF.

The V gene is TRBV7-2, the J gene TRBJ2-7, with a tentative D call TRBD2 (6 bases). CDR3 length equals 14 residues. With 1 base removed from V and 3 bases from J, the gap between germline ends came to 10 bases. Per the germline V gene, CDR1 is SGHTA and CDR2 is FQGNSA. In DNA, the CDR3 is TGTGCCAGCAGCTTAGGCAGGGAGGACTACGAGCAGTACTTC. The encoded protein is CASSLGREDYEQYF.

This clone showed up just once. The chain is built from TRBV2 and TRBJ2-3; D possibly corresponds to TRBD2 (6 bases). Germline V CDR1 and CDR2: SNHLY, FYNNEI. The V gene lost 1 base and the J gene lost 4 bases, with 6 bases spanning the gap. CDR3 length equals 13 residues. CDR3 nucleotides: TGTGCCAGCAGTGAAGGCGGGGCAGATACGCAGTATTTT. Amino acids: CASSEGGADTQYF. Full variable domain (missing parts from reference TRBV2 and TRBJ2-3): EPEVTQTPSHQVTQMGQEVILRCVPISNHLYFYWYRQILGQKVEFLVSFYNNEISEKSEIFDDQFSVERPDGSNFTLKIRSTKLEDSAMYFCASSEGGADTQYFGPGTRLTVL.

V usage is TRBV4-1 and J usage is TRBJ1-2; the D gene is possibly TRBD1 (6 bases). CDR3 length: 17 residues. The V gene lost 3 bases and the J gene lost 0 bases, with 17 bases spanning the gap. CDR1 and CDR2 from the germline V gene are MGHRA and YSYEKL. CDR3 loop: CASSHLTDSRSNYGYTF. As DNA, the CDR3 is TGCGCCAGCAGCCACTTAACGGACAGCCGGTCTAACTATGGCTACACCTTC.

This clone was observed a handful of times. J is TRBJ1-2 and V is TRBV28; possible D gene TRBD1, 6 bases. In germline, CDR1 is MDHEN, CDR2 SYDVKM. The CDR3 extends over 13 amino acids. The V gene lost 6 bases and the J gene lost 8 bases, with 16 bases spanning the gap. The CDR3 loop reads CASRSTGFGGYTF. The CDR3 DNA follows: TGTGCCAGCAGGTCGACAGGTTTCGGAGGCTACACCTTC.

V gene TRBV27 combines with J gene TRBJ2-7; 12 bases fit TRBD2. CDR1 is MNHEY and CDR2 is SMNVEV in the germline V gene (reference sequence). J lost 5 bases, V lost 6 bases, and 11 bases had no gene match. The CDR3 runs to 16 residues. CDR3 residues: CASSLKRLAGVHEQYF. The CDR3, as DNA: TGTGCCAGCAGCCTTAAGAGACTAGCGGGAGTCCACGAGCAGTACTTC.

This clone was seen a few times. The gene calls are TRBV4-2 and TRBJ1-2, with TRBD1 matching 7 bases. The V segment lost 0 bases and the J segment 5 bases; nucleotides outside the gene matches: 6. The CDR3 is 15 residues long. Germline CDR1 LGHNA, CDR2 YNFKEQ. This chain's CDR3 is CASSQDFGTDYGYTF. Written as DNA, the CDR3 is TGTGCCAGCAGCCAAGATTTTGGGACAGATTATGGCTACACCTTC.

V and J are TRBV2 and TRBJ1-5; the match to TRBD1 covers 9 bases. Germline V gives CDR1 SNHLY, CDR2 FYNNEI. J was trimmed by 6 bases and V by 5 bases; bases with no gene match: 5. The CDR3 length is 14 residues. In DNA, the CDR3 is TGTGCCAGCAGTCCAACAGGGGGCTTTCAGCCCCAGCATTTT. Its translation: CASSPTGGFQPQHF.